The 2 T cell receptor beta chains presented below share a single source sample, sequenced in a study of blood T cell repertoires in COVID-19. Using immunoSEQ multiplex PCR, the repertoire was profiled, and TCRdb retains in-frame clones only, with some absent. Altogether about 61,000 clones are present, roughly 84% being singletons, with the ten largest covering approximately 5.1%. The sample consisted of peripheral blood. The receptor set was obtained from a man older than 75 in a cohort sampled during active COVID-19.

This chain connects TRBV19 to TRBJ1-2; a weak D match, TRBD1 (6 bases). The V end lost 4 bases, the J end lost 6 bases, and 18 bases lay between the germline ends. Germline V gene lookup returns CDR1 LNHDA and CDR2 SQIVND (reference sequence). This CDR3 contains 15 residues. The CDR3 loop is CASSKSVGSGDGYTF. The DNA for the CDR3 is TGTGCCAGTAGTAAAAGCGTAGGGTCAGGGGATGGCTACACCTTC. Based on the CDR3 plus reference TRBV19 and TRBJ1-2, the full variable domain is DGGITQSPKYLFRKEGQNVTLSCEQNLNHDAMYWYRQDPGQGLRLIYYSQIVNDFQKGDIAEGYSVSREKKESFPLTVTSAQKNPTAFYLCASSKSVGSGDGYTFGSGTRLTVV.

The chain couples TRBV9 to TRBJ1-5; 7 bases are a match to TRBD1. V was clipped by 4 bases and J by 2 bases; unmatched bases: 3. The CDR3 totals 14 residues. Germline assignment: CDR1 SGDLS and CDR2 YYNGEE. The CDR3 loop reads CASSRTGGNQPQHF. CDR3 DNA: TGTGCCAGCAGCCGGACAGGAGGCAATCAGCCCCAGCATTTT.